What follows is one TCR beta chain and its context. This entry belongs to a study of T cells in Graves' hyperthyroidism and ophthalmopathy. The CDR3 has 15 amino acids. Unmatched junction bases numbered 3, after V lost 4 bases and J lost 3 bases. It was RNA transcripts that yielded the amplified TCR beta CDR3 regions. First-round RT-PCR of the TCR CDR3 relied on the HTBI primer set. TCRdb recomputed calls from the multiplex PCR reads with MiXCR, one row per CDR3 protein. Of approximately 400,000 distinct CDR3 sequences listed, less than 15% are singletons. Material: blood. The chain couples TRBV12-3 or TRBV12-4 to TRBJ2-1, with 10 positions matching TRBD1. The receptor was isolated from a man aged 30 to 39 with Graves' hyperthyroidism that later progressed to Graves' ophthalmopathy. CDR3 nucleotides: TGTGCCAGCAGTTCCCGGGACAGGGGCTACAATGAGCAGTTCTTC. Translation: CASSSRDRGYNEQFF.